The TCR beta chain under discussion was sequenced for a study of cytomegalovirus exposure and HLA in healthy donors. In germline, CDR1 is SGHRS, CDR2 YFSETQ. Trimming removed 1 base from V and 8 bases from J; junction bases left unmatched: 9. The CDR3 totals 15 residues. 60 Vbeta and 13 Jbeta primers were used in PCR. Clones were sequenced by immunoSEQ multiplex PCR, and TCRdb holds only the in-frame ones, with some missing. The table has some 96,000 clones, roughly 80% seen once. The clonotype originates from an older woman in good health and CMV-seronegative. The chain is built from TRBV5-1 and TRBJ2-4; TRBD2 matches at 7 bases. The specimen was PBMCs. CDR3 amino acids: CASSLLGGIGDIQYF. Here the CDR3 DNA reads TGCGCCAGCAGCTTGCTGGGAGGGATTGGGGACATTCAGTACTTC.